The rows below give T cell receptor beta chains drawn from one sample of a study of blood T cells in healthy people across ages. TCRdb used MiXCR to reprocess the 5' RACE reads, holding one entry per CDR3 protein. This sample has about 810,000 distinct CDR3 sequences, with about 34% found just once. Sequencing was performed on blood. The receptors come from a young man in good health. The CDR3 runs from the conserved cysteine through the conserved F or W. The order of the fields is CDR3 DNA, CDR3 protein, clone size, D gene, CDR3 length, V gene, J gene. A D gene is named only where the DNA matches it firmly. The size of a clone is reported for some rows only, either as once, few or many, or as a class for expanded clones.

TGTGCCATCAGTGCGATAGGGGCCGACCAAGAGACCCAGTACTTC	CAISAIGADQETQYF	-	-	15	TRBV10-3	TRBJ2-5
TGTGCCAGCAGCTTTCCTATGGCGGGGCGATACAATGAGCAGTTCTTC	CASSFPMAGRYNEQFF	-	-	16	TRBV11-2	TRBJ2-1
TGCAGCGTGATCCCTGAGGACGGATACACTGAAGCTTTCTTT	CSVIPEDGYTEAFF	few	-	14	TRBV29-1	TRBJ1-1
TGTGCCAGCTCACCAAAGGACACTGCGTACGACAATGAGCAGTTCTTC	CASSPKDTAYDNEQFF	few	-	16	TRBV18	TRBJ2-1
TGTGCCAGCAGCTCGGCACAGGGGTACGGCTACACCTTC	CASSSAQGYGYTF	few	TRBD1	13	TRBV7-9	TRBJ1-2
TGTGCCAGCAGCTTAATGAGCCCAGGGTCCTATGGCTACACCTTC	CASSLMSPGSYGYTF	-	-	15	TRBV7-9	TRBJ1-2
TGTGCCATCAGTGAGAGGGTCGAAGGGACTGAAGCTTTCTTT	CAISERVEGTEAFF	-	-	14	TRBV10-3	TRBJ1-1
TGTGCCAGCAGTTTGTCACAGGGCAGCGGTAATTCACCCCTCCACTTT	CASSLSQGSGNSPLHF	many	-	16	TRBV27	TRBJ1-6
TGTGCCAGCAGTAACGTAACATATCACCCCCAGCATTTT	CASSNVTYHPQHF	few	-	13	TRBV12-3/TRBV12-4	TRBJ1-5
TGTGCCAGCAGGAAACAGGGGAATCAGCCCCAGCATTTT	CASRKQGNQPQHF	-	TRBD1	13	TRBV12-3/TRBV12-4	TRBJ1-5
TGTGCCAGCAGCCAAGATTGGGCCCCGAGCTCTGGAAACACCATATATTTT	CASSQDWAPSSGNTIYF	-	-	17	TRBV4-2	TRBJ1-3
TGTGCCAGCAGCCAAGGGATTAACACTGAAGCTTTCTTT	CASSQGINTEAFF	-	-	13	TRBV16	TRBJ1-1
TGCAGTGCTAGAGCGGGTAGCGGGGGGCACTACGAGCAGTACTTC	CSARAGSGGHYEQYF	-	TRBD2	15	TRBV20-1	TRBJ2-7
TGTGCCAGCAGACCCACAGCTGGAGAGACCCAGTACTTC	CASRPTAGETQYF	-	-	13	TRBV6-2/TRBV6-3	TRBJ2-5
TGTGCCAGCAGCTTGGGACTGGAGAAGGTTTACAATGAGCAGTTCTTC	CASSLGLEKVYNEQFF	many	-	16	TRBV5-4	TRBJ2-1
TGTGCCATCTGGGACGAAAGACAGCACTATGGCTACACCTTC	CAIWDERQHYGYTF	-	-	14	TRBV10-3	TRBJ1-2
TGTGCCAGCAGTGAAGCAGGTGGGGGGTACAATGAGCAGTTCTTC	CASSEAGGGYNEQFF	-	-	15	TRBV2	TRBJ2-1
TGTGCCAGCAGCTCGGGACAGCGAAGCAAGCAGCCCCAGCATTTT	CASSSGQRSKQPQHF	-	TRBD1	15	TRBV7-2	TRBJ1-5
TGCGCCAGCACCGGACTAGCGGGGGGGCTCAATGAGCAGTTCTTC	CASTGLAGGLNEQFF	few	TRBD2	15	TRBV5-1	TRBJ2-1
TGTGCCATCAGTGAACCCACGACAGGCCGCGCGAACACCGGGGAGCTGTTTTTT	CAISEPTTGRANTGELFF	-	-	18	TRBV10-3	TRBJ2-2
TGTGCCAGCACTCCTTCTACGGATGGCTACACCTTC	CASTPSTDGYTF	-	-	12	TRBV28	TRBJ1-2
TGCAGTGCCCGGGCGACAAATGAGCAGTTCTTC	CSARATNEQFF	few	-	11	TRBV20-1	TRBJ2-1
TGCGCCAGCAGCTTGGCGGGGAGCTCCTATAATTCACCCCTCCACTTT	CASSLAGSSYNSPLHF	-	-	16	TRBV5-1	TRBJ1-6
TGTGCCAGCAGCCCACAAGGAATGGAACAAGAGACCCAGTACTTC	CASSPQGMEQETQYF	many	-	15	TRBV7-2	TRBJ2-5
TGTGCCAGCAGTGCCGGGTACAGAATGAGCACAGATACGCAGTATTTT	CASSAGYRMSTDTQYF	many	-	16	TRBV6-4	TRBJ2-3
TGTGCCACAGGGGGCGCGGAGACTGAAGCTTTCTTT	CATGGAETEAFF	-	TRBD1	12	TRBV10-3	TRBJ1-1
TGCAGTGCCCGTGGAGGCCAGGATAGAAACACCATATATTTT	CSARGGQDRNTIYF	-	-	14	TRBV20-1	TRBJ1-3
TGTGCCAGCAGCAAACAGGGTGTCGGCAATCAGCCCCAGCATTTT	CASSKQGVGNQPQHF	-	-	15	TRBV7-9	TRBJ1-5
TGTGCCAGCAGCCAGACACTAGATACGCAGTATTTT	CASSQTLDTQYF	-	-	12	TRBV3-1	TRBJ2-3
TGCAGTGCTAGAGATTCTGGCAGCTCCTACAATGAGCAGTTCTTC	CSARDSGSSYNEQFF	many	-	15	TRBV20-1	TRBJ2-1
TGTGCCAGCAGTTTACTTGGGACTAGCGGGGGACTTGAGCAGTACTTC	CASSLLGTSGGLEQYF	-	TRBD2	16	TRBV27	TRBJ2-5
TGCAGCGTTCTGGGGCCGTCGGATGAGCAGTTCTTC	CSVLGPSDEQFF	many	-	12	TRBV29-1	TRBJ2-1
TGTGCCATCAGCCCCACAAGAAGTGGAACCGTCTCCTACGAGCAGTACTTC	CAISPTRSGTVSYEQYF	few	-	17	TRBV10-3	TRBJ2-7
TGTGCCATCAGTCGGACAGATGGCTCCTACGAGCAGTACTTC	CAISRTDGSYEQYF	-	-	14	TRBV10-3	TRBJ2-7
TGCGCCAGCAGCTCGGGGACGGGCGGAAATCAGCCCCAGCATTTT	CASSSGTGGNQPQHF	many	-	15	TRBV7-9	TRBJ1-5
TGTGCCAGCAGCCAGTGGGTGGGAAAACGGAGCACAGATACGCAGTATTTT	CASSQWVGKRSTDTQYF	few	-	17	TRBV9	TRBJ2-3
TGTGCCAGCAGTTACTCGCGTGGGACAGGGGTCGGTACAGATACGCAGTATTTT	CASSYSRGTGVGTDTQYF	-	TRBD1	18	TRBV6-5	TRBJ2-3
TGCAGTACTTATAGGAGGGGGCTGGGCTCCTACAATGAGCAGTTCTTC	CSTYRRGLGSYNEQFF	-	-	16	TRBV20-1	TRBJ2-1
TGTGCCAGCATCCTTAGCACTGAAGCTTTCTTT	CASILSTEAFF	-	-	11	TRBV7-9	TRBJ1-1
TGCGCCAGCAGCTCGGGGAGGGGGGGAGGTGCGAACACTGAAGCTTTCTTT	CASSSGRGGGANTEAFF	-	-	17	TRBV5-1	TRBJ1-1
TGTGCCAGCAGCTTTGGCCACAGGGGGCCGCACACTGAAGCTTTCTTT	CASSFGHRGPHTEAFF	few	TRBD1	16	TRBV11-2	TRBJ1-1